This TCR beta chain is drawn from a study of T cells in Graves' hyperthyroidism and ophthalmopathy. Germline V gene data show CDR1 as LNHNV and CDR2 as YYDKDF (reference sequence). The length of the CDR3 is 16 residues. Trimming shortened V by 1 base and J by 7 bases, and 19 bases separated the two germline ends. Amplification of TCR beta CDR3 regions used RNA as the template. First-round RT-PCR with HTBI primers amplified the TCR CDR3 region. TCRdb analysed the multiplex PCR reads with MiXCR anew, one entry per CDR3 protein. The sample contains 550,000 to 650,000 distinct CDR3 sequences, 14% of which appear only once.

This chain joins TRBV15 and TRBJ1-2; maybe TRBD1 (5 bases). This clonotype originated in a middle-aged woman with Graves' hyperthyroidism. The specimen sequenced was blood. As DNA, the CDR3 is TGTGCCACCAGCAGAGGGGGACTGGGATATGGGGGTGGCTACACCTTC. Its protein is CATSRGGLGYGGGYTF.